What follows are 15 T cell receptor beta chains derived from one specimen sequenced in a study of cytomegalovirus exposure and HLA in healthy donors. 13 Jbeta primers and 60 Vbeta primers were used for the PCR. The repertoire was sequenced with immunoSEQ multiplex PCR; TCRdb's copy has only in-frame clones and lacks some. The sample carries around 190,000 clones, approximately 80% recorded once. Sequences were obtained from PBMCs. The receptors here all came from a woman in her thirties in good health and CMV-seronegative.

V usage is TRBV4-2 and J usage is TRBJ2-7; 8 bases agree with TRBD2. Germline loops: CDR1 LGHNA, CDR2 YNFKEQ. The CDR3 is 12 amino acids. V lost 8 bases and J lost 7; bases outside the gene matches: 7. The CDR3 DNA reads as TGTGCCAGCGGAGGCGGGGGGAGGGAGCAGTACTTC. Translated, it gives CASGGGGREQYF.

This sequence joins TRBV5-4 and TRBJ1-1; 9 bases map to TRBD1. V lost 0 bases to trimming and J lost 6 bases; unmatched junction nucleotides: 0. The CDR3 is made up of 13 amino acids. The germline V gene encodes CDR1 SGHNT and CDR2 YYREEE (reference sequence). The CDR3 sequence: CASSLDRGPEAFF. CDR3 DNA: TGTGCCAGCAGCTTGGACAGGGGGCCTGAAGCTTTCTTT.

The chain has TRBV30 and TRBJ1-2; TRBD1 matches 7 bases. There are 16 residues in the CDR3. CDR1 is GTSNPN and CDR2 is SVGIG in the germline V gene (reference sequence). V gave up 3 bases and J gave up 4 bases; unmatched junction bases: 14. For the CDR3, the DNA is TGTGCCTGGAGCAGGACAGGCGACCTGATACTCTATGGCTACACCTTC. This sequence encodes CAWSRTGDLILYGYTF.

The chain recombines TRBV20-1 with TRBJ2-7; no clear D gene. The CDR3 runs 11 residues. The V end was cut by 2 bases, the J end by 3 bases, with 5 bases between. Germline-derived CDR1 and CDR2 are DFQATT and SNEGSKA (reference sequence). CDR3 residues: CSARPGYEQYF. The DNA of the CDR3 is TGCAGTGCTAGACCCGGCTACGAGCAGTACTTC.

The V call is TRBV9, the J call TRBJ2-1; 7 nucleotides line up with TRBD2. Looked up from germline, CDR1 is SGDLS and CDR2 is YYNGEE. V gave up 2 bases and J gave up 3 bases; unmatched junction bases: 5. This CDR3 is 15 amino acids long. CDR3 amino acids: CASSVSSGSYNEQFF. The CDR3 DNA follows: TGTGCCAGCAGCGTTTCTAGCGGAAGCTACAATGAGCAGTTCTTC. Full variable domain (missing parts from reference TRBV9 and TRBJ2-1): DSGVTQTPKHLITATGQRVTLRCSPRSGDLSVYWYQQSLDQGLQFLIQYYNGEERAKGNILERFSAQQFPDLHSELNLSSLELGDSALYFCASSVSSGSYNEQFFGPGTRLTVL.

This sequence joins TRBV30 and TRBJ1-6, with D tentatively TRBD1 (5 bases). CDR3 length equals 15 residues. The germline gives CDR1 GTSNPN, CDR2 SVGIG (reference sequence). V lost 0 bases to trimming and J lost 9 bases, with 15 bases between them. The CDR3 protein is CAWSVLGQGSSPLHF. For the CDR3, the DNA is TGTGCCTGGAGTGTACTCGGGCAGGGCAGTTCACCCCTCCACTTT.

In this sample, this clone turned up once. The V gene is TRBV13, the J gene TRBJ2-1; 7 bases align to TRBD1. Germline values: CDR1 PRHDT, CDR2 FYEKMQ (reference sequence). This CDR3 has 15 amino acids. V lost 3 bases to trimming and J lost 4 bases; unmatched junction nucleotides: 6. The CDR3 reads CASSLGQSSYNEQFF. Written as DNA, the CDR3 is TGTGCCAGCAGCTTGGGACAGTCTTCTTACAATGAGCAGTTCTTC. Full variable domain (outside the CDR3, taken from reference TRBV13 and TRBJ2-1): AAGVIQSPRHLIKEKRETATLKCYPIPRHDTVYWYQQGPGQDPQFLISFYEKMQSDKGSIPDRFSAQQFSDYHSELNMSSLELGDSALYFCASSLGQSSYNEQFFGPGTRLTVL.

Notes on this clone: A junction end diverges from the germline sequence, so it may reflect a read error. J is TRBJ2-7 and V is TRBV29-1; TRBD1 or TRBD2 may be the D gene (5 bases each). Germline CDR1 SQVTM, CDR2 ANQGSEA. The CDR3 is made up of 13 amino acids. The CDR3 coding sequence is TGTAGCGTTGATTTCCAGGGCACCTACGAGCAGTACTTC. This gives the protein CSVDFQGTYEQYF.

The chain links TRBV7-8 to TRBJ1-3, with D unclear. The CDR3 sequence is 13 residues long. Germline CDR1 and CDR2: SGHVS and FQNEAQ. V was pared by 4 bases and J by 4 bases, with 8 bases between. The CDR3 loop is CASSSRFGNTIYF. In DNA form, the CDR3 reads TGTGCCAGCAGCTCTAGGTTCGGAAACACCATATATTTT.

The rearrangement uses TRBV6-6 and TRBJ1-5; D uncertain. Trimming removed 5 bases from V and 3 bases from J, with 5 bases in between. The CDR3 sequence is 12 residues long. Looked up from germline, CDR1 is MNHNY and CDR2 is SVGAGI (reference sequence). CDR3 sequence reads: CASSPYNQPQHF. Written as DNA, the CDR3 is TGTGCCAGCAGTCCCTACAATCAGCCCCAGCATTTT.

The CDR3 DNA follows: TGCGCCAGCAGGTGGGGACAGATGAACACTGAAGCTTTCTTT. This codes for CASRWGQMNTEAFF. V usage is TRBV5-1 and J usage is TRBJ1-1, with 7 bases that match TRBD1. V shed 5 bases, J shed 0 bases, and the junction held 4 bases outside the gene matches. Germline CDR1 SGHRS, CDR2 YFSETQ. The length of the CDR3 is 14 residues.

This chain links TRBV4-1 with TRBJ2-7; D is perhaps TRBD1 (6 bases). Trimming removed 0 bases from V and 7 bases from J, with 13 bases in between. CDR3 length equals 14 residues. Germline CDR1 reads MGHRA; CDR2 reads YSYEKL. CDR3 in DNA: TGCGCCAGCAGCCAAGAGAAGACAGGCCGGGAGCAGTACTTC. This translates into CASSQEKTGREQYF.

The chain is built from TRBV4-2 and TRBJ2-1; the match to TRBD2 covers 15 bases. The V and J ends lost 8 bases and 3 bases, in that order; junction bases with no gene match: 14. CDR3 length: 19 amino acids. The germline CDR1 and CDR2 sequences are LGHNA and YNFKEQ. CDR3 sequence reads: CASVWRRTSGGAFYNEQFF. As DNA, the CDR3 is TGTGCCAGCGTCTGGAGGAGGACTAGCGGGGGGGCTTTCTACAATGAGCAGTTCTTC.

This clone was found a few times. The chain is built from TRBV5-5 and TRBJ2-7, with 9 nucleotides matching TRBD1. This CDR3 spans 17 amino acids. After removal of 4 bases from V and 4 bases from J, the junction contained 15 bases not matched to a gene. Germline V CDR1 and CDR2: SGHKS, YYEKEE (reference sequence). The CDR3 nucleotides are TGTGCCAGCAGCCGGAGGACGACAGGGGGGCGGCTGTACGAGCAGTACTTC. As protein: CASSRRTTGGRLYEQYF.

V gene TRBV7-9 combines with J gene TRBJ2-3, with TRBD2 matching 7 bases. V trimming: 4 bases; J trimming: 4 bases; junction bases outside the gene matches: 2. This CDR3 region has 13 residues. CDR1 and CDR2 from the germline V gene are SEHNR and FQNEAQ (reference sequence). The chain's CDR3 is CASSSAGADTQYF. In nucleotides, the CDR3 is TGTGCCAGCAGCTCGGCGGGAGCAGATACGCAGTATTTT.